The next 24 T cell receptor beta chains were all read from a single sample in a study of cytomegalovirus exposure and HLA in healthy donors. PCR used 60 Vbeta primers and 13 Jbeta primers. The data were produced by immunoSEQ multiplex PCR, yet TCRdb's version contains in-frame clones alone and is incomplete. The data hold about 230,000 clones, with about 77% observed a single time. Sequenced input: PBMCs. The receptors originated from a boy aged 5 to 17 in good health and CMV-seronegative.

V usage is TRBV10-1 and J usage is TRBJ1-5; no firm D call. There are 13 residues in the CDR3. The V end lost 5 bases, the J end lost 2 bases, and 7 bases lay between the germline ends. Germline loops: CDR1 WNHNN, CDR2 SYGVQD (reference sequence). For the CDR3, the DNA is TGCGCCAGCAGTAATGGGCGCAATCAGCCCCAGCATTTT. The encoded protein is CASSNGRNQPQHF.

This clone was seen once. This chain connects TRBV7-6 to TRBJ2-7, with TRBD2 matching 11 bases. The germline V gene has CDR1 SGHVS and CDR2 FNYEAQ. Trimming at V came to 4 bases and at J to 6 bases, leaving 2 bases not matched to a gene. The CDR3 length is 13 residues. DNA for the CDR3: TGTGCCAGCAGCTCGACTAGCGGGGCCGAGCAGTACTTC. Encoded protein: CASSSTSGAEQYF.

CDR3 amino acids: CASGPVSKGIQYF. CDR3 nucleotide sequence: TGTGCCAGCGGGCCTGTGAGCAAAGGCATTCAGTACTTC. The chain uses TRBV11-2 and TRBJ2-4; the D is unclear. Germline loops: CDR1 SGHAT, CDR2 FQNNGV. This CDR3 has 13 residues. Trimming stripped 8 bases from V and 9 bases from J, with 17 bases between.

This clone was counted only a few times. The genes are TRBV7-9 and TRBJ1-5; TRBD1 matches 9 bases. Germline CDR1 is SEHNR and CDR2 is FQNEAQ (reference sequence). The CDR3 is made up of 14 amino acids. V lost 3 bases, J lost 4 bases, and 1 base stayed unmatched. The chain's CDR3 is CASSLGTGNQPQHF. The DNA of the CDR3 is TGTGCCAGCAGCTTGGGGACAGGGAATCAGCCCCAGCATTTT.

This clone appeared a single time. The rearrangement joins TRBV15 to TRBJ2-2, with a tentative D call TRBD2 (5 bases). CDR3 size: 15 residues. Trimming took 1 base from V and 6 from J, leaving 12 bases between them. Germline V lookup: CDR1 LNHNV, CDR2 YYDKDF (reference sequence). The CDR3 loop reads CATSRGAGVPGELFF. The CDR3 nucleotides are TGTGCCACCAGCAGAGGGGCCGGGGTACCCGGGGAGCTGTTTTTT. The variable domain in full, completed from reference TRBV15 and TRBJ2-2, reads DAMVIQNPRYQVTQFGKPVTLSCSQTLNHNVMYWYQQKSSQAPKLLFHYYDKDFNNEADTPDNFQSRRPNTSFCFLDIRSPGLGDTAMYLCATSRGAGVPGELFFGEGSRLTVL.

Concerning this clone itself: At one of its ends the junction is not consistent with the germline gene, which may arise from a read error. V and J are TRBV6-1 and TRBJ2-7; 8 nucleotides match TRBD1. CDR1 MNHNS and CDR2 SASEGT come from the germline V gene. The CDR3 runs to 13 residues. CDR3 region: CASTEPDRGRIYF. As DNA, the CDR3 is TGTGCCAGCACTGAACCAGACAGGGGTCGAATTTACTTC.

The chain has TRBV11-3 and TRBJ2-6; a possible D gene is TRBD1 (6 bases). V lost 5 bases to trimming and J lost 4 bases, with 12 bases between them. This CDR3 is 15 amino acids long. Looked up from germline, CDR1 is SGHNT and CDR2 is YENEEA. The CDR3 DNA reads TGTGCCAGCAGCGCAAAGGGGGAGGGGGCCAACGTCCTGACTTTC. Its translation is CASSAKGEGANVLTF.

There are a few counts of this clone. The CDR3 protein is CASSQDVVGRAINEQFF. CDR3 DNA sequence: TGCGCCAGCAGCCAAGATGTCGTCGGGAGGGCCATCAATGAGCAGTTCTTC. V is TRBV4-1 and J is TRBJ2-1; 8 positions agree with TRBD2. The CDR3 consists of 17 residues. Trimming at V came to 0 bases and at J to 6 bases, leaving 10 bases not matched to a gene. Germline CDR1 and CDR2: MGHRA and YSYEKL.

The chain combines TRBV7-8 with TRBJ1-1; D uncertain. With 4 bases removed from V and 0 bases from J, the gap between germline ends came to 9 bases. This CDR3 has 14 residues. The germline CDR1 and CDR2 sequences are SGHVS and FQNEAQ. This CDR3 reads CASSSGTLNTEAFF. The CDR3 region has the DNA TGTGCCAGCAGCTCAGGTACTTTGAACACTGAAGCTTTCTTT.

The rearrangement uses TRBV5-1 and TRBJ1-2, with a tentative D call TRBD1 (6 bases). The CDR3 spans 18 residues. The germline CDR1 and CDR2 sequences are SGHRS and YFSETQ. The V end lost 5 bases, the J end lost 4 bases, and 27 bases lay between the germline ends. The CDR3 nucleotides read TGCGCCAGCAGGGGTGGACAGAACCTATTTAATAGGAGCTATGGCTACACCTTC. This codes for CASRGGQNLFNRSYGYTF.

This clone occurred a few times. The V gene is TRBV7-8, the J gene TRBJ2-3, with 7 bases identical to TRBD1. Germline-derived CDR1 and CDR2 are SGHVS and FQNEAQ. The CDR3 extends over 17 amino acids. V lost 2 bases to trimming and J lost 4 bases; unmatched junction nucleotides: 12. CDR3 nucleotides: TGTGCCAGCAGCTTAAAGGGTTGGACAGGTTCGGCAGATACGCAGTATTTT. Translated: CASSLKGWTGSADTQYF.

V gene TRBV30 combines with J gene TRBJ1-2, with 7 positions matching TRBD1. Germline CDR1 is GTSNPN and CDR2 is SVGIG (reference sequence). The CDR3 consists of 15 residues. V dropped 5 bases and J dropped 0; count of bases not matched to a gene: 9. Written as DNA, the CDR3 is TGTGCCTGGGGGACAGCCAGACTATCTAACTATGGCTACACCTTC. As protein: CAWGTARLSNYGYTF.

V and J are TRBV28 and TRBJ2-2, with D hard to call. The germline gives CDR1 MDHEN, CDR2 SYDVKM. V lost 5 bases and J 1 base, leaving 14 bases between the germline ends. The CDR3 runs to 16 residues. The chain's CDR3 is CASSTSGPENTGELFF. CDR3 nucleotide sequence: TGTGCCAGCAGTACCTCGGGTCCTGAGAACACCGGGGAGCTGTTTTTT.

This chain links TRBV18 with TRBJ2-2; 8 nucleotides line up with TRBD1. CDR3 size: 15 residues. Germline CDR1 and CDR2: KGHSH and LQKENI. V lost 3 bases and J lost 1; bases outside the gene matches: 1. The CDR3: CASSPTGGNTGELFF. The CDR3 coding sequence is TGTGCCAGCTCACCCACAGGGGGGAACACCGGGGAGCTGTTTTTT.

In nucleotides, the CDR3 is TGTGCCAGCAGTTACGTAGGGGGCAATCAGCCCCAGCATTTT. Translation: CASSYVGGNQPQHF. V gene TRBV6-5 combines with J gene TRBJ1-5; possible D gene TRBD1, 5 bases. This CDR3 has 14 amino acids. Germline lookup yields CDR1 MNHEY and CDR2 SVGAGI. Trimming took off 2 bases at V and 2 bases at J, with 7 bases between the two ends.

The chain recombines TRBV2 with TRBJ1-2; TRBD1 is a possible D gene (6 bases). V was pared by 0 bases and J by 3 bases, with 11 bases between. This CDR3 has 15 residues. CDR1 SNHLY and CDR2 FYNNEI come from the germline V gene. CDR3 protein: CASSEAGAIYYGYTF. CDR3 coding DNA: TGTGCCAGCAGTGAAGCGGGGGCTATTTACTATGGCTACACCTTC.

The chain recombines TRBV7-9 with TRBJ1-2; 9 bases match TRBD1. The CDR3 has 15 amino acids. The germline V gene has CDR1 SEHNR and CDR2 FQNEAQ (reference sequence). The trim removed 4 bases at V and 7 bases at J, leaving 10 bases unmatched. Written as DNA, the CDR3 is TGTGCCAGCAGCTCCGCGTCACAGGGGGCGCGTGGCTACACCTTC. It translates to CASSSASQGARGYTF.

This clone was picked up a small number of times. This sequence joins TRBV25-1 and TRBJ2-7, with D perhaps TRBD2 (6 bases). Looked up from germline, CDR1 is MGHDK and CDR2 is SYGVNS. This CDR3 contains 14 residues. V lost 4 bases and J 7 bases, leaving 17 bases between the germline ends. CDR3 protein: CASSGNGLAGEQYF. Written as DNA, the CDR3 is TGTGCCAGCAGTGGAAACGGACTGGCGGGGGAGCAGTACTTC.

This clone was observed a few times. The rearrangement links TRBV20-1 to TRBJ2-3; no clear D. V dropped 3 bases and J dropped 6 bases, with 7 bases sitting between them. Germline values: CDR1 DFQATT, CDR2 SNEGSKA (reference sequence). CDR3 length: 11 residues. Written as DNA, the CDR3 is TGCAGTGCTAGGCCCGGGGATACGCAGTATTTT. Its protein is CSARPGDTQYF.

The chain couples TRBV11-2 to TRBJ2-3, with D possibly matching TRBD1 (5 bases). Germline lookup yields CDR1 SGHAT and CDR2 FQNNGV. There are 15 residues in the CDR3. The ends were cut back, 1 base at V and 1 base at J, with 9 bases in the middle. The CDR3, as DNA: TGTGCCAGCAGCTTAGGGGGCTTGGGCACAGATACGCAGTATTTT. Protein: CASSLGGLGTDTQYF. Variable domain in full (rest from reference TRBV11-2 and TRBJ2-3): EAGVAQSPRYKIIEKRQSVAFWCNPISGHATLYWYQQILGQGPKLLIQFQNNGVVDDSQLPKDRFSAERLKGVDSTLKIQPAKLEDSAVYLCASSLGGLGTDTQYFGPGTRLTVL.

The CDR3 loop reads CASTPAGGGAKNIQYF. DNA for the CDR3: TGTGCCAGCACTCCTGCCGGGGGGGGAGCCAAAAACATTCAGTACTTC. The V gene is TRBV27, the J gene TRBJ2-4, with 8 positions matching TRBD2. The germline CDR1 and CDR2 sequences are MNHEY and SMNVEV (reference sequence). Losses at the gene ends were 7 bases for V and 0 bases for J; bases not matched to a gene: 8. This CDR3 is built from 16 residues.

In the case of this clone: The junction and the germline gene differ at one end; a read error may be behind it. The chain is built from TRBV7-9 and TRBJ1-5; D may be TRBD1 (6 bases). CDR1 and CDR2 (germline): SEHNR, FQNEAQ (reference sequence). The CDR3 totals 16 residues. The CDR3 coding sequence is TGTTCCAGCAGCTTAGGGGGGGAGGGGAGCAATCAGCCCCAGCATTTT. Translated, it gives CSSSLGGEGSNQPQHF.

The chain employs TRBV6-5 and TRBJ2-5; D possibly corresponds to TRBD1 (6 bases). V lost 5 bases and J 1 base, leaving 8 bases between the germline ends. This CDR3 contains 13 residues. Germline CDR1 MNHEY, CDR2 SVGAGI. As DNA, the CDR3 is TGTGCCAGCAGTGACAGGAGCCAAGAGACCCAGTACTTC. This codes for CASSDRSQETQYF.

This clone occurred a few times. The CDR3 nucleotides are TGTGCCAGCAGCTTAGGGTTAGGGAGTACAAGCTACGAGCAGTACTTC. Encoded protein: CASSLGLGSTSYEQYF. The rearrangement uses TRBV7-6 and TRBJ2-7; D might be TRBD2 (5 bases). V was clipped by 1 base and J by 3 bases, with 16 bases between them. CDR3 length equals 16 residues. Germline CDR1 reads SGHVS; CDR2 reads FNYEAQ.